The 18 T cell receptor beta chains below all came from one sample that was sequenced in a study of identical twins. TCRdb re-called the 5' RACE reads with MiXCR, one entry per CDR3 protein. The sample records approximately 1.8 million distinct CDR3 sequences, about 32% being singletons. The sequenced sample was cord blood. The receptors stem from a newborn girl in good health.

This clonotype came up a few times. This chain links TRBV27 with TRBJ2-1, with 8 bases that match TRBD2. The CDR3 is 21 amino acids. Trimming removed 5 bases from V and 0 bases from J; junction bases left unmatched: 21. Germline loops: CDR1 MNHEY, CDR2 SMNVEV (reference sequence). CDR3 sequence (DNA): TGTGCCAGCAGTCACCCGACTGATGTAGGCGGGAGGCTGAGCTCCTACAATGAGCAGTTCTTC. Translation gives CASSHPTDVGGRLSSYNEQFF.

The chain joins TRBV20-1 to TRBJ1-2; perhaps TRBD1 as D (6 bases). Germline CDR1 reads DFQATT; CDR2 reads SNEGSKA (reference sequence). The CDR3 length is 14 residues. The V end was cut by 3 bases, the J end by 4 bases, with 15 bases between. In nucleotides, the CDR3 is TGCAGTGCTAGTGGGGGGCCGGGCGGCTATGGCTACACCTTC. This encodes CSASGGPGGYGYTF.

There are a few counts of this clonotype. The chain recombines TRBV6-1 with TRBJ1-2; D gene unclear. V lost 0 bases to trimming and J lost 6 bases, with 11 bases between them. This CDR3 region has 14 residues. Germline lookup yields CDR1 MNHNS and CDR2 SASEGT. CDR3 sequence: CASSEAVGKDGYTF. Here the CDR3 DNA reads TGTGCCAGCAGTGAAGCGGTAGGGAAGGATGGCTACACCTTC.

This clonotype was observed a handful of times. The V gene is TRBV19, the J gene TRBJ2-1, with D tentatively TRBD1 or TRBD2 (6 bases each). CDR1 is LNHDA and CDR2 is SQIVND in the germline V gene (reference sequence). The CDR3 is 16 amino acids. V was cut by 9 bases and J by 5 bases, with 23 bases left in between. The CDR3: CASSPSRGLAHNEQFF. Here the CDR3 DNA reads TGTGCCAGCAGCCCCTCCCGGGGGCTAGCGCACAATGAGCAGTTCTTC.

A few counts support this clonotype. This chain uses TRBV10-1 with TRBJ2-1, with D hard to call. The CDR3 is 12 amino acids. Germline CDR1 WNHNN, CDR2 SYGVQD (reference sequence). V lost 3 bases, J lost 9 bases, and 9 bases lay in between. The CDR3 region is CASSEGFREQFF. Here the CDR3 DNA reads TGCGCCAGCAGTGAAGGGTTTCGTGAGCAGTTCTTC.

This clonotype was counted only a few times. The chain links TRBV10-3 to TRBJ2-3; 8 bases match TRBD1. V was clipped by 0 bases and J by 0 bases; unmatched bases: 8. Germline V CDR1 and CDR2: ENHRY, SYGVKD. The CDR3 is 18 residues long. CDR3 amino acids: CAISESIGTGPSTDTQYF. The DNA for the CDR3 is TGTGCCATCAGTGAGTCGATCGGGACAGGACCAAGCACAGATACGCAGTATTTT.

The gene calls are TRBV27 and TRBJ2-1; D remains unclear. Trimming removed 2 bases at V and 9 bases at J, with 14 bases between. The CDR3 is 14 amino acids. The germline gives CDR1 MNHEY, CDR2 SMNVEV (reference sequence). The CDR3 sequence: CASSLPVPWGEQFF. The CDR3 DNA reads as TGTGCCAGCAGTTTACCAGTGCCGTGGGGTGAGCAGTTCTTC.

As concerns this clonotype: Sequence at one end of the junction differs from germline and may be a read error. This rearrangement joins TRBV5-1 to TRBJ2-2; 7 bases match TRBD2. The germline gives CDR1 SGHRS, CDR2 YFSETQ. The CDR3 totals 17 residues. The CDR3, as DNA: TGCACCAGCAGCCCGAGGCCGGGACTAACGAACACCGGGGAGCTGTTTTTT. Residues: CTSSPRPGLTNTGELFF.

The V call is TRBV6-5, the J call TRBJ1-1; 7 bases map to TRBD1. CDR1 MNHEY and CDR2 SVGAGI come from the germline V gene. The CDR3 has 13 residues. V lost 1 base to trimming and J lost 9 bases; unmatched junction nucleotides: 5. Written as DNA, the CDR3 is TGTGCCAGCAGTTACTGGGGGACAGCCCAAGCTTTCTTT. Translated: CASSYWGTAQAFF.

This clonotype has just a few counts. This sequence joins TRBV7-2 and TRBJ1-2; D gene unclear. This CDR3 is 16 amino acids long. Trimming removed 7 bases at V and 2 bases at J, with 20 bases between. Germline CDR1 and CDR2: SGHTA and FQGNSA. The CDR3 sequence is CASISGGPQSNYGYTF. The DNA for the CDR3 is TGTGCCAGCATTTCCGGAGGCCCACAGTCGAACTATGGCTACACCTTC. The variable domain in full, completed from reference TRBV7-2 and TRBJ1-2, reads GAGVSQSPSNKVTEKGKDVELRCDPISGHTALYWYRQSLGQGLEFLIYFQGNSAPDKSGLPSDRFSAERTGGSVSTLTIQRTQQEDSAVYLCASISGGPQSNYGYTFGSGTRLTVV.

The table lists this clonotype with a few counts. V and J are TRBV24-1 and TRBJ2-5; TRBD1 agrees at 8 bases. The V gene end was trimmed by 1 base and the J gene end by 4 bases; junction bases not matched to a gene: 7. The CDR3 loop spans 16 amino acids. The germline V gene encodes CDR1 KGHDR and CDR2 SFDVKD. The CDR3 DNA is TGTGCCACCAGTGATTTTAGCGCAGGGGGCAGAGAGACCCAGTACTTC. Protein: CATSDFSAGGRETQYF.

This clonotype was picked up a small number of times. V gene TRBV4-2 combines with J gene TRBJ1-5; 8 bases match TRBD1. Germline loops: CDR1 LGHNA, CDR2 YNFKEQ. CDR3 length: 17 residues. After removal of 0 bases from V and 5 bases from J, the junction contained 9 bases not matched to a gene. CDR3 nucleotides: TGTGCCAGCAGCCAAGATCGGAGCAGGGGGCAGGATCAGCCCCAGCATTTT. It yields the protein CASSQDRSRGQDQPQHF.

The genes are TRBV20-1 and TRBJ2-1; a weak D match, TRBD1 (6 bases). This CDR3 is 13 amino acids long. Trimming left V 5 bases short and J 7 bases short, with 15 bases between. Germline V gene lookup returns CDR1 DFQATT and CDR2 SNEGSKA (reference sequence). This CDR3 is CSADGQLANEQFF. The CDR3, as DNA: TGCAGTGCTGATGGACAGTTGGCGAATGAGCAGTTCTTC.

This clonotype was observed a handful of times. V and J are TRBV6-6 and TRBJ2-7; D not resolved. CDR1 MNHNY and CDR2 SVGAGI come from the germline V gene (reference sequence). The CDR3 extends over 14 amino acids. The V and J ends lost 4 bases and 4 bases respectively, with 14 bases between them. The chain's CDR3 is CASSSPSFGYEQYF. In DNA form, the CDR3 reads TGTGCCAGCAGTTCCCCCTCCTTTGGGTACGAGCAGTACTTC.

Of note for this clonotype: One end of the junction varies from germline; a read error may be responsible. The CDR3 nucleotides are TGTGCCAGCACTTACAGGCACGAGCGGTACTTC. Encoded protein: CASTYRHERYF. This rearrangement joins TRBV2 to TRBJ2-7, with a possible D match to TRBD1 (5 bases). Germline assignment: CDR1 SNHLY and CDR2 FYNNEI. The CDR3 spans 11 residues.

There are many counts of this clonotype. V usage is TRBV20-1 and J usage is TRBJ2-3, with D possibly TRBD1 on 6 matching bases. The CDR3 is 14 residues long. Germline CDR1 is DFQATT and CDR2 is SNEGSKA (reference sequence). V was pared by 1 base and J by 0 bases, with 8 bases between. CDR3 coding DNA: TGCAGTGCTAGAGTTGGGACAAGCACAGATACGCAGTATTTT. This gives the protein CSARVGTSTDTQYF.

The sample holds a few counts of this clonotype. Germline and junction disagree at one end, which may indicate a read error. The V gene is TRBV12-3 or TRBV12-4, the J gene TRBJ1-1; 7 bases line up with TRBD1. The CDR3 covers 13 residues. The CDR3: CASSETGNAEAFF. The CDR3 DNA reads as TGTGCCAGCAGTGAGACAGGGAACGCTGAAGCTTTCTTT.

The gene calls are TRBV28 and TRBJ2-4; D remains ambiguous. With the DNA end fitting TRBJ2-7 better, the J assignment may be wrong. Germline assignment: CDR1 MDHEN and CDR2 SYDVKM. The CDR3 extends over 19 amino acids. The chain's CDR3 is CASSATWDPRYFRADEQYF. CDR3 DNA: TGTGCCAGCAGCGCAACTTGGGATCCGCGGTATTTTAGGGCGGACGAGCAGTACTTC.